Shown below are 30 T cell receptor beta chains from a single sample sequenced in a study of T cell responses to AZD1222 COVID-19 vaccine. TCRdb keeps only in-frame clones here, not all; method: immunoSEQ multiplex PCR. The sample shows about 170,000 clones, about 83% of them seen only once. The specimen comprised peripheral blood, sampled 28 days after the second AZD1222 dose. The source of these receptors is an adult who received the AZD1222 COVID-19 vaccine.

This sequence joins TRBV15 and TRBJ1-5, with D tentatively TRBD1 (5 bases). V was pared by 0 bases and J by 4 bases, with 10 bases between. Germline CDR1 is LNHNV and CDR2 is YYDKDF (reference sequence). The CDR3 totals 15 residues. CDR3 region: CATSRDLTENQPQHF. The CDR3 bases are TGTGCCACCAGCAGAGATCTGACAGAGAATCAGCCCCAGCATTTT.

V and J are TRBV5-1 and TRBJ1-5; perhaps TRBD1 as D (6 bases). V shed 5 bases and J shed 1 base, with 13 bases lying between them. This CDR3 spans 15 amino acids. Germline values: CDR1 SGHRS, CDR2 YFSETQ. The CDR3: CASSAGGGSNQPQHF. CDR3 coding DNA: TGCGCCAGCAGTGCCGGAGGGGGGAGCAATCAGCCCCAGCATTTT. The full variable domain, its missing parts supplied by reference TRBV5-1 and TRBJ1-5, is KAGVTQTPRYLIKTRGQQVTLSCSPISGHRSVSWYQQTPGQGLQFLFEYFSETQRNKGNFPGRFSGRQFSNSRSEMNVSTLELGDSALYLCASSAGGGSNQPQHFGDGTRLSIL.

The V and J genes are TRBV6-2 or TRBV6-3 and TRBJ2-7; unclear D gene. Per germline, CDR1 MNHEY and CDR2 SVGEGT. The CDR3 consists of 12 residues. V was shortened by 2 bases and J by 7 bases, with 9 bases between the two germline ends. The CDR3 DNA follows: TGTGCCAGCAGTTACCCTCCGGAGGAGCAGTACTTC. This encodes CASSYPPEEQYF.

The rearrangement uses TRBV4-3 and TRBJ1-1; no reliable D call. Trimming removed 0 bases at V and 4 bases at J, with 12 bases between. The CDR3 is made up of 15 amino acids. From germline, CDR1 is LGHNA and CDR2 YSLEER. CDR3 in amino acids: CASSQELGSGTEAFF. For the CDR3, the DNA is TGCGCCAGCAGCCAAGAACTCGGGTCGGGCACTGAAGCTTTCTTT.

This chain joins TRBV6-5 and TRBJ2-2, with D possibly TRBD1 on 6 matching bases. The germline V gene has CDR1 MNHEY and CDR2 SVGAGI. CDR3 length: 14 amino acids. Trimming removed 6 bases at V and 6 bases at J, with 14 bases between. The CDR3 loop is CASRTGRHSGELFF. The CDR3 DNA reads as TGTGCCAGCAGGACAGGTCGCCACTCCGGGGAGCTGTTTTTT.

The chain is built from TRBV19 and TRBJ1-5; D not resolved. V was pared by 1 base and J by 6 bases, with 7 bases between. The V gene's germline CDR1 is LNHDA and CDR2 SQIVND (reference sequence). This CDR3 is built from 13 residues. The CDR3 protein is CASSIGGIQPQHF. The CDR3, as DNA: TGTGCCAGTAGTATAGGAGGGATTCAGCCCCAGCATTTT.

The chain uses TRBV13 and TRBJ1-1; D ambiguous. CDR1 is PRHDT and CDR2 is FYEKMQ in the germline V gene (reference sequence). The CDR3 runs 15 residues. V was clipped by 4 bases and J by 5 bases, with 17 bases between them. In DNA, the CDR3 is TGTGCCAGCAGCTCTCCTCCGGATAGGTGGACTGAAGCTTTCTTT. It specifies CASSSPPDRWTEAFF.

The genes are TRBV5-1 and TRBJ1-6; no definite D call. Trimming took off 0 bases at V and 5 bases at J, with 18 bases between the two ends. There are 18 residues in the CDR3. Germline V lookup: CDR1 SGHRS, CDR2 YFSETQ. DNA of the CDR3: TGCGCCAGCAGCTTGGCCCTACAGCGCCTTCGGGATAATTCACCCCTCCACTTT. This sequence encodes CASSLALQRLRDNSPLHF.

CDR3: CASSPRPQGAGDGYTF. The CDR3 DNA is TGTGCCAGCTCACCTCGCCCACAGGGGGCAGGGGACGGCTACACCTTC. V and J are TRBV18 and TRBJ1-2, with TRBD1 identical over 9 bases. Per the germline V gene, CDR1 is KGHSH and CDR2 is LQKENI. The CDR3 extends over 16 amino acids. J lost 8 bases, V lost 3 bases, and 13 bases had no gene match.

The gene calls are TRBV5-1 and TRBJ2-7; tentatively, D is TRBD2 (5 bases). Germline V gene lookup returns CDR1 SGHRS and CDR2 YFSETQ. The CDR3 runs to 14 residues. Trimming removed 5 bases from V and 7 bases from J, with 19 bases in between. The CDR3 loop is CASSSAPGTSEQYF. The CDR3 DNA sequence: TGCGCCAGCAGTTCCGCTCCGGGAACCTCTGAGCAGTACTTC.

The CDR3 reads CASTGGAMNTEAFF. The CDR3 DNA is TGTGCCAGCACCGGTGGGGCAATGAACACTGAAGCTTTCTTT. The V and J genes are TRBV25-1 and TRBJ1-1; D might be TRBD1 (5 bases). This CDR3 spans 14 amino acids. V lost 7 bases to trimming and J lost 0 bases, with 12 bases between them. Per germline, CDR1 MGHDK and CDR2 SYGVNS.

This chain joins TRBV5-4 and TRBJ2-1; D ambiguous. This CDR3 contains 16 residues. V was trimmed by 1 base and J by 9 bases, leaving 20 bases between them. Germline values: CDR1 SGHNT, CDR2 YYREEE (reference sequence). The DNA for the CDR3 is TGTGCCAGCAGCTTGATCGGCTTGGTGGGAAGTGGTGAGCAGTTCTTC. Translated: CASSLIGLVGSGEQFF.

The gene calls are TRBV7-9 and TRBJ1-5, with D possibly being TRBD1 (6 bases). Trimming shortened V by 5 bases and J by 0 bases, and 20 bases separated the two germline ends. The CDR3 totals 18 residues. The V gene's germline CDR1 is SEHNR and CDR2 FQNEAQ (reference sequence). The CDR3, as DNA: TGTGCCAGCAGCCCGCCCAACGGCCGGACAGTTAGCAATCAGCCCCAGCATTTT. It encodes CASSPPNGRTVSNQPQHF.

This sequence joins TRBV7-6 and TRBJ1-1, with a tentative D call TRBD1 (5 bases). The CDR3 spans 16 residues. Germline CDR1 reads SGHVS; CDR2 reads FNYEAQ. Trimming stripped 5 bases from V and 3 bases from J, with 19 bases between. The CDR3 nucleotides read TGTGCCAGCAGCCCAAGCGGGGGGTTCGGGCACACTGAAGCTTTCTTT. It encodes CASSPSGGFGHTEAFF. Full variable domain (rest looked up from reference TRBV7-6 and TRBJ1-1): GAGVSQSPRYKVTKRGQDVALRCDPISGHVSLYWYRQALGQGPEFLTYFNYEAQQDKSGLPNDRFSAERPEGSISTLTIQRTEQRDSAMYRCASSPSGGFGHTEAFFGQGTRLTVV.

The chain uses TRBV20-1 and TRBJ2-3, with 7 bases fitting TRBD2. V dropped 3 bases and J dropped 3; count of bases not matched to a gene: 9. CDR3 length: 15 amino acids. Germline V lookup: CDR1 DFQATT, CDR2 SNEGSKA (reference sequence). CDR3 sequence reads: CSASGGSQVTDTQYF. The CDR3 DNA reads as TGCAGTGCTAGTGGCGGGAGCCAGGTGACAGATACGCAGTATTTT.

This rearrangement joins TRBV6-4 to TRBJ1-2; 9 bases agree with TRBD1. This CDR3 is 17 amino acids long. The junction had 17 bases not matched to a gene; V was cut back by 11 bases and J by 1 base. Germline V gene data show CDR1 as MRHNA and CDR2 as SNTAGT. The CDR3 is CAQYFTGTGISNYGYTF. CDR3 coding DNA: TGTGCCCAATACTTCACCGGGACAGGGATTAGTAACTATGGCTACACCTTC.

V is TRBV10-3 and J is TRBJ1-6, with 7 bases lining up with TRBD1. Germline CDR1 and CDR2: ENHRY and SYGVKD. The length of the CDR3 is 16 residues. The V and J ends lost 6 bases and 7 bases, in that order; junction bases with no gene match: 12. CDR3 sequence reads: CAIRGGNDRANSPLHF. CDR3 DNA: TGTGCCATCAGGGGGGGGAACGACAGGGCGAATTCACCCCTCCACTTT.

The chain has TRBV19 and TRBJ1-5, with unresolved D. The CDR3 contains 17 residues. Germline CDR1 reads LNHDA; CDR2 reads SQIVND (reference sequence). V was shortened by 4 bases and J by 0 bases, with 16 bases between the two germline ends. CDR3 sequence: CASSKLIAGSSNQPQHF. The CDR3 region has the DNA TGTGCCAGTAGTAAGCTAATCGCCGGGAGTAGCAATCAGCCCCAGCATTTT.

This clone appeared a single time. This chain joins TRBV29-1 and TRBJ1-4, with unresolved D. The ends were cut back, 6 bases at V and 0 bases at J, with 8 bases in the middle. This CDR3 is 13 amino acids long. Germline-derived CDR1 and CDR2 are SQVTM and ANQGSEA. CDR3 DNA sequence: TGCAGCGTCGCAGGATCAACTAATGAAAAACTGTTTTTT. Translation gives CSVAGSTNEKLFF.

This CDR3 is CASSLGSPPGLFKETQYF. DNA for the CDR3: TGTGCCAGCAGCTTAGGCTCGCCACCGGGACTCTTTAAAGAGACCCAGTACTTC. This chain connects TRBV11-2 to TRBJ2-5, with D maybe TRBD2 (6 bases). The CDR3 length is 18 residues. V shed 1 base and J shed 3 bases, with 21 bases lying between them. The V gene's germline CDR1 is SGHAT and CDR2 FQNNGV.

The chain has TRBV18 and TRBJ2-2; TRBD2 is a possible D gene (5 bases). Germline CDR1 reads KGHSH; CDR2 reads LQKENI. V lost 4 bases, J lost 0 bases, and 9 bases lay in between. This CDR3 is built from 15 residues. CDR3 bases: TGTGCCAGCTCACGTAGCGACGCGAACACCGGGGAGCTGTTTTTT. It translates to CASSRSDANTGELFF. Full variable domain (outside the CDR3, taken from reference TRBV18 and TRBJ2-2): NAGVMQNPRHLVRRRGQEARLRCSPMKGHSHVYWYRQLPEEGLKFMVYLQKENIIDESGMPKERFSAEFPKEGPSILRIQQVVRGDSAAYFCASSRSDANTGELFFGEGSRLTVL.

The CDR3 spells CASSLNPTYEQYF. Written as DNA, the CDR3 is TGTGCCAGCAGCTTAAACCCGACCTACGAGCAGTACTTC. The rearrangement uses TRBV11-3 and TRBJ2-7, with D unclear. Germline V gene data show CDR1 as SGHNT and CDR2 as YENEEA. The V gene lost 2 bases and the J gene lost 2 bases, with 7 bases spanning the gap. The length of the CDR3 is 13 residues.

V is TRBV9 and J is TRBJ2-3; 8 nucleotides agree with TRBD2. The germline V gene has CDR1 SGDLS and CDR2 YYNGEE. The CDR3 loop spans 16 amino acids. Unmatched junction bases numbered 5, after V lost 0 bases and J lost 2 bases. The CDR3 coding sequence is TGTGCCAGCAGCGTAGTGGGACTAGGGGCCACAGATACGCAGTATTTT. Amino acid sequence: CASSVVGLGATDTQYF.

This chain uses TRBV6-1 with TRBJ2-2; D is unresolved. The germline V gene encodes CDR1 MNHNS and CDR2 SASEGT. The CDR3 contains 13 residues. Trimming removed 2 bases at V and 6 bases at J, with 7 bases between. The CDR3 nucleotides read TGTGCCAGCAGTGAAAGGGTTGCCGGGGAGCTGTTTTTT. Amino acid sequence: CASSERVAGELFF.

J is TRBJ2-1 and V is TRBV24-1, with D perhaps matching TRBD1 (6 bases). V lost 4 bases, J lost 1 base, and 10 bases lay in between. Germline V gives CDR1 KGHDR, CDR2 SFDVKD. The CDR3 spans 15 residues. CDR3 amino acids: CATSDPGESYNEQFF. The CDR3 nucleotides read TGTGCCACCAGTGACCCAGGGGAGTCCTACAATGAGCAGTTCTTC.

This chain connects TRBV5-4 to TRBJ2-5; the match to TRBD2 covers 9 bases. The CDR3 has 15 residues. Trimming took 5 bases from V and 4 from J; bases not matched to a gene: 9. Germline V gives CDR1 SGHNT, CDR2 YYREEE (reference sequence). The CDR3 protein is CASRYNSGGPETQYF. In nucleotides, the CDR3 is TGTGCCAGCAGGTACAACAGCGGGGGGCCAGAGACCCAGTACTTC.

The V call is TRBV6-5, the J call TRBJ1-6, with TRBD1 as a possible D gene (5 bases). Trimming shortened V by 5 bases and J by 14 bases, and 13 bases separated the two germline ends. Germline CDR1 and CDR2: MNHEY and SVGAGI. The CDR3 contains 12 residues. In nucleotides, the CDR3 is TGTGCCAGCAGTACGTGGGGGGGGGCCCTCCACTTT. This codes for CASSTWGGALHF.

The chain recombines TRBV5-8 with TRBJ1-1, with D uncertain. V was clipped by 3 bases and J by 1 base, with 10 bases between them. The CDR3 has 14 amino acids. CDR1 SGHTS and CDR2 YDEGEE come from the germline V gene. The DNA for the CDR3 is TGTGCCAGCAGCTCACCGGGAAAGAACACTGAAGCTTTCTTT. It specifies CASSSPGKNTEAFF. Full variable domain (outside the CDR3, taken from reference TRBV5-8 and TRBJ1-1): EAGVTQSPTHLIKTRGQQATLRCSPISGHTSVYWYQQALGLGLQFLLWYDEGEERNRGNFPPRFSGRQFPNYSSELNVNALELEDSALYLCASSSPGKNTEAFFGQGTRLTVV.

The J gene is TRBJ2-7, the V gene TRBV10-1; D might be TRBD2 (6 bases). Deletions cut 1 base from V and 0 bases from J, with 13 bases between. CDR3 size: 16 residues. Germline V gene data show CDR1 as WNHNN and CDR2 as SYGVQD (reference sequence). CDR3 in amino acids: CASSEFGGPHSYEQYF. CDR3 sequence (DNA): TGCGCCAGCAGTGAGTTTGGAGGGCCCCACTCCTACGAGCAGTACTTC.

Only one count was recorded for this clone. The chain couples TRBV27 to TRBJ2-7, with unresolved D. V lost 9 bases and J lost 0, with 18 bases in between. The germline V gene has CDR1 MNHEY and CDR2 SMNVEV (reference sequence). The CDR3 contains 15 residues. The CDR3 is CASASRWPSSYEQYF. The CDR3 DNA follows: TGTGCCAGTGCGTCCCGCTGGCCAAGCTCCTACGAGCAGTACTTC.